These 32 T cell receptor beta chains originate from one sample sequenced in a study of patients and donors after allogeneic stem cell transplantation. TCRdb ran MiXCR on the RT-PCR reads and lists one entry per CDR3 protein. This table holds 150,000 to 200,000 distinct CDR3 sequences, nearly 25% found once. Material for sequencing was blood, either unsorted or a sorted T cell fraction (not recorded which). Every receptor here comes from a human donor who was either an allogeneic HSCT recipient or a stem cell or donor lymphocyte infusion donor (not recorded which). It is not recorded whose cells these are; they may come from a transplant donor.

This clonotype appeared a few times. This sequence joins TRBV5-5 and TRBJ1-2, with a tentative D call TRBD1 (6 bases). Germline CDR1 and CDR2: SGHKS and YYEKEE (reference sequence). Trimming left V 1 base short and J 8 bases short, with 18 bases between. The CDR3 consists of 15 residues. This CDR3 reads CASSLRGALGGGYTF. The CDR3 DNA reads TGTGCCAGCAGCTTGCGAGGGGCACTCGGGGGCGGCTACACCTTC. Looking up the rest from reference TRBV5-5 and TRBJ1-2 gives the full variable domain: DAGVTQSPTHLIKTRGQQVTLRCSPISGHKSVSWYQQVLGQGPQFIFQYYEKEERGRGNFPDRFSARQFPNYSSELNVNALLLGDSALYLCASSLRGALGGGYTFGSGTRLTVV.

This clonotype came up a few times. The CDR3, as DNA: TGTGCCTGGAGTAGGTGGGCCTTTAGCACAGATACGCAGTATTTT. This codes for CAWSRWAFSTDTQYF. This chain uses TRBV30 with TRBJ2-3; D not certain. Trimming left V 2 bases short and J 0 bases short, with 12 bases between. CDR3 size: 15 residues. Germline lookup yields CDR1 GTSNPN and CDR2 SVGIG (reference sequence). Together with reference TRBV30 and TRBJ2-3, the CDR3 gives the full variable domain: SQTIHQWPATLVQPVGSPLSLECTVEGTSNPNLYWYRQAAGRGLQLLFYSVGIGQISSEVPQNLSASRPQDRQFILSSKKLLLSDSGFYLCAWSRWAFSTDTQYFGPGTRLTVL.

This clonotype appeared a few times. This chain connects TRBV29-1 to TRBJ1-2; no firm D call. The CDR3 covers 12 residues. The germline CDR1 and CDR2 sequences are SQVTM and ANQGSEA. V lost 1 base to trimming and J lost 4 bases, with 7 bases between them. The CDR3 loop is CSVEGASYGYTF. The CDR3 nucleotides read TGCAGCGTTGAAGGGGCGAGCTATGGCTACACCTTC.

The V gene is TRBV20-1, the J gene TRBJ1-1, with 9 bases lining up with TRBD1. V lost 6 bases and J lost 0; bases outside the gene matches: 17. The CDR3 has 18 residues. Per germline, CDR1 DFQATT and CDR2 SNEGSKA (reference sequence). The CDR3 spells CSAISRGQGLTMNTEAFF. The CDR3 coding sequence is TGCAGTGCCATCTCGCGGGGACAGGGTCTTACGATGAACACTGAAGCTTTCTTT.

The rearrangement uses TRBV11-1 and TRBJ2-1, with 7 positions matching TRBD2. The CDR3 runs 20 residues. Trimming at V came to 1 base and at J to 1 base, leaving 16 bases not matched to a gene. Germline assignment: CDR1 SGHAT and CDR2 FQDESV (reference sequence). The CDR3 is CASSLDSASGFYRSYNEQFF. The CDR3 DNA reads as TGTGCCAGCAGCTTAGATAGTGCTAGCGGCTTCTACCGTTCCTACAATGAGCAGTTCTTC.

The sample holds one count of this clonotype. The genes are TRBV14 and TRBJ2-1; possibly TRBD1 for D (5 bases). The V gene's germline CDR1 is SGHDN and CDR2 FVKESK. V dropped 5 bases and J dropped 0 bases, with 17 bases sitting between them. The CDR3 has 17 amino acids. This chain's CDR3 is CASSINEAGFSYNEQFF. CDR3 nucleotides: TGTGCCAGCAGCATTAATGAGGCAGGGTTCTCCTACAATGAGCAGTTCTTC.

This clonotype has more than one count but fewer than ten. The J gene is TRBJ2-7, the V gene TRBV5-1; the match to TRBD1 covers 10 bases. The trim removed 0 bases at V and 3 bases at J, leaving 6 bases unmatched. This CDR3 is 16 amino acids long. Germline assignment: CDR1 SGHRS and CDR2 YFSETQ. The CDR3 DNA is TGCGCCAGCAGCTTGGAGTTGGGGACAGGGGACTACGAGCAGTACTTC. It codes for CASSLELGTGDYEQYF.

The rearrangement uses TRBV10-3 and TRBJ2-1, with D tentatively TRBD1 (6 bases). This CDR3 region has 16 residues. Germline CDR1 is ENHRY and CDR2 is SYGVKD. V lost 5 bases to trimming and J lost 7 bases, with 21 bases between them. The CDR3 protein is CAISPIRQGRTNEQFF. The CDR3 DNA sequence: TGTGCCATCAGTCCCATTCGTCAGGGGAGAACGAATGAGCAGTTCTTC.

The gene calls are TRBV12-3 or TRBV12-4 and TRBJ2-3, with TRBD2 matching 9 bases. V dropped 3 bases and J dropped 3; count of bases not matched to a gene: 7. The CDR3 has 16 amino acids. CDR3 in DNA: TGTGCCAGCAGTTTCATGGCGGGAGGGCCAACAGATACGCAGTATTTT. Protein sequence: CASSFMAGGPTDTQYF.

The V gene is TRBV13, the J gene TRBJ2-7; weak D call: TRBD1 (6 bases). The CDR3 runs to 15 residues. The germline V and J ends were trimmed by 5 bases and 3 bases, with 17 bases remaining between them. The germline V gene encodes CDR1 PRHDT and CDR2 FYEKMQ (reference sequence). Here the CDR3 reads CASSVRTDPNYEQYF. DNA for the CDR3: TGTGCCAGCAGCGTTAGGACAGATCCTAACTACGAGCAGTACTTC. Drawing the rest from reference TRBV13 and TRBJ2-7, the complete variable domain is AAGVIQSPRHLIKEKRETATLKCYPIPRHDTVYWYQQGPGQDPQFLISFYEKMQSDKGSIPDRFSAQQFSDYHSELNMSSLELGDSALYFCASSVRTDPNYEQYFGPGTRLTVT.

This clonotype was counted between two and nine times. The rearrangement joins TRBV9 to TRBJ1-2; D gene uncertain. CDR1 is SGDLS and CDR2 is YYNGEE in the germline V gene. CDR3 length: 15 amino acids. V lost 3 bases and J 4 bases, leaving 16 bases between the germline ends. The CDR3 sequence is CASSDAGATPYGYTF. The CDR3 DNA is TGTGCCAGCAGCGATGCGGGCGCTACACCCTATGGCTACACCTTC.

The chain carries TRBV4-1 and TRBJ1-3; D remains unclear. The V and J ends lost 6 bases and 4 bases respectively, with 13 bases between them. The V gene's germline CDR1 is MGHRA and CDR2 YSYEKL. CDR3 length: 14 amino acids. The CDR3 region is CASRLSALGNTIYF. The CDR3 DNA follows: TGCGCCAGCAGGCTCTCCGCCCTCGGAAACACCATATATTTT.

The gene calls are TRBV5-4 and TRBJ2-1, with TRBD1 identical over 7 bases. CDR1 and CDR2 (germline): SGHNT, YYREEE (reference sequence). V shed 0 bases, J shed 1 base, and the junction held 7 bases outside the gene matches. This CDR3 has 17 residues. CDR3 protein: CASSLGQGPLSYNEQFF. The CDR3 region has the DNA TGTGCCAGCAGCTTGGGACAGGGCCCACTATCCTACAATGAGCAGTTCTTC.

The table lists this clonotype with many counts. The chain carries TRBV7-2 and TRBJ1-1, with D hard to call. The CDR3 is 13 residues long. Germline V gives CDR1 SGHTA, CDR2 FQGNSA. V lost 4 bases, J lost 8 bases, and 14 bases lay in between. The CDR3, as DNA: TGTGCCAGCAGCTCCAGGCTTGATATAGAAGCTTTCTTT. It translates to CASSSRLDIEAFF. The variable domain in full, with the rest retrieved from reference TRBV7-2 and TRBJ1-1, is GAGVSQSPSNKVTEKGKDVELRCDPISGHTALYWYRQSLGQGLEFLIYFQGNSAPDKSGLPSDRFSAERTGGSVSTLTIQRTQQEDSAVYLCASSSRLDIEAFFGQGTRLTVV.

J is TRBJ2-7 and V is TRBV3-1; D tentatively fits TRBD1 or TRBD2 (5 bases each). CDR3 length: 15 residues. Germline V gene sequence: CDR1 LGHDT, CDR2 YNNKEL (reference sequence). V shed 5 bases and J shed 0 bases, with 14 bases lying between them. In DNA, the CDR3 is TGTGCCAGCAGCAAAAGGGACGGGGACTCCTACGAGCAGTACTTC. Translated: CASSKRDGDSYEQYF.

The table lists this clonotype with a few counts. The V call is TRBV10-3, the J call TRBJ1-2; maybe TRBD1 (6 bases). CDR1 and CDR2 (germline): ENHRY, SYGVKD. The CDR3 has 16 residues. V was clipped by 0 bases and J by 8 bases, with 19 bases between them. CDR3 sequence (DNA): TGTGCCATCAGTGAGTCCCGGGACACACGCCTCCAGGGCTACACCTTC. Translating gives CAISESRDTRLQGYTF.

This clonotype showed up just a few times. V and J are TRBV20-1 and TRBJ2-7; D possibly uses TRBD1 or TRBD2 (5 bases each). V was trimmed by 4 bases and J by 6 bases, leaving 13 bases between them. In germline, CDR1 is DFQATT, CDR2 SNEGSKA (reference sequence). CDR3 length: 12 residues. The CDR3 DNA is TGCAGTGCTATGGGGGACGTCCCCGAGCAGTACTTC. It encodes CSAMGDVPEQYF.

This clonotype was seen only a few times. The chain recombines TRBV12-3 or TRBV12-4 with TRBJ2-3, with TRBD2 identical over 8 bases. The CDR3 runs to 14 residues. With 4 bases clipped from V and 11 bases from J, the junction kept 11 bases outside the gene matches. The CDR3: CASSSTGTSNKQYF. The CDR3 region has the DNA TGTGCCAGCAGTTCTACCGGGACTAGTAACAAGCAGTATTTT.

The chain employs TRBV6-1 and TRBJ1-2; D may be TRBD1 (5 bases). The V end lost 2 bases, the J end lost 4 bases, and 14 bases lay between the germline ends. The germline V gene encodes CDR1 MNHNS and CDR2 SASEGT. The CDR3 spans 15 residues. The CDR3 region is CASSELTWGVYGYTF. The DNA of the CDR3 is TGTGCCAGCAGTGAATTAACGTGGGGGGTCTATGGCTACACCTTC.

In this sample, this clonotype turned up many times. The chain has TRBV29-1 and TRBJ1-1, with D maybe TRBD1 (5 bases). V was trimmed by 7 bases and J by 0 bases, leaving 12 bases between them. Germline loops: CDR1 SQVTM, CDR2 ANQGSEA. CDR3 size: 13 residues. CDR3 coding DNA: TGCAGCGCCAGACGGGGCCTGAACACTGAAGCTTTCTTT. As protein: CSARRGLNTEAFF.

J is TRBJ1-2 and V is TRBV10-2, with D unresolved. The CDR3 runs 15 residues. CDR1 is WSHSY, CDR2 SAAADI, per germline. V lost 4 bases and J lost 4, with 16 bases in between. The chain's CDR3 is CASSVSKGFSYGYTF. The CDR3 nucleotides read TGCGCCAGCAGTGTTAGTAAGGGTTTCTCCTATGGCTACACCTTC.

V gene TRBV6-1 combines with J gene TRBJ1-3, with 10 bases lining up with TRBD1. Unmatched junction bases numbered 2, after V lost 6 bases and J lost 3 bases. The germline V gene encodes CDR1 MNHNS and CDR2 SASEGT. The length of the CDR3 is 14 residues. The chain's CDR3 is CASRDRGFGNTIYF. The CDR3, as DNA: TGTGCCAGCAGGGACAGGGGGTTTGGAAACACCATATATTTT.

This clonotype was seen repeatedly, ten times or more. The chain joins TRBV29-1 to TRBJ1-2; perhaps TRBD1 as D (5 bases). CDR3 length: 12 residues. Germline CDR1 reads SQVTM; CDR2 reads ANQGSEA. V lost 5 bases, J lost 4 bases, and 11 bases lay in between. CDR3 in amino acids: CSVRGVLYGYTF. For the CDR3, the DNA is TGCAGCGTTCGAGGGGTCCTCTATGGCTACACCTTC.

The chain employs TRBV7-9 and TRBJ2-2, with D possibly being TRBD2 (6 bases). Trimming shortened V by 4 bases and J by 4 bases, and 13 bases separated the two germline ends. The germline CDR1 and CDR2 sequences are SEHNR and FQNEAQ (reference sequence). There are 15 residues in the CDR3. The CDR3 protein is CASSSIASVTGELFF. For the CDR3, the DNA is TGTGCCAGCAGCTCAATTGCTAGCGTCACCGGGGAGCTGTTTTTT.

The chain carries TRBV10-3 and TRBJ2-7, with no clear D. Trimming took off 0 bases at V and 5 bases at J, with 14 bases between the two ends. The CDR3 runs to 15 residues. Germline-derived CDR1 and CDR2 are ENHRY and SYGVKD. The CDR3 DNA reads as TGTGCCATCAGTGAGTCCAAGGGCTCCGGTAACGAGCAGTACTTC. Protein product: CAISESKGSGNEQYF.

The sample holds a few counts of this clonotype. The chain links TRBV7-3 to TRBJ2-3; D remains ambiguous. CDR3 length equals 12 residues. V lost 3 bases and J 4 bases, leaving 5 bases between the germline ends. Germline loops: CDR1 SGHTA, CDR2 FQGTGA. As DNA, the CDR3 is TGTGCCAGCAGCTTTGTTGCAGATACGCAGTATTTT. Translated, it gives CASSFVADTQYF.

J is TRBJ1-6 and V is TRBV6-1; D uncertain. Trimming shortened V by 0 bases and J by 13 bases, and 19 bases separated the two germline ends. The CDR3 is 16 amino acids. CDR1 is MNHNS, CDR2 SASEGT, per germline. CDR3 coding DNA: TGTGCCAGCAGTGAAGCGCTAATATTGTCCCTGAATCCCCTCCACTTT. It codes for CASSEALILSLNPLHF.

The genes are TRBV3-1 and TRBJ2-3; D uncertain. The CDR3 spans 15 residues. V lost 3 bases and J lost 4, with 14 bases in between. Germline V gene lookup returns CDR1 LGHDT and CDR2 YNNKEL (reference sequence). In nucleotides, the CDR3 is TGTGCCAGCAGCCACACCGTTTCAGTTGCAGATACGCAGTATTTT. It specifies CASSHTVSVADTQYF.

The chain joins TRBV27 to TRBJ2-2; D is undetermined. Trimming took off 5 bases at V and 8 bases at J, with 21 bases between the two ends. This CDR3 spans 16 amino acids. In germline, CDR1 is MNHEY, CDR2 SMNVEV (reference sequence). The CDR3 DNA is TGTGCCAGCAGTCGAAAGAGTAGTCCCGCCCCGGGGGAGCTGTTTTTT. It specifies CASSRKSSPAPGELFF.

The sample holds a few counts of this clonotype. This chain connects TRBV5-1 to TRBJ1-2; 7 bases line up with TRBD1. V lost 4 bases, J lost 3 bases, and 9 bases stayed unmatched. The CDR3 is made up of 15 amino acids. The germline gives CDR1 SGHRS, CDR2 YFSETQ. The CDR3 reads CASSRDRVDDYGYTF. As DNA, the CDR3 is TGCGCCAGCAGCCGAGACAGGGTAGACGACTATGGCTACACCTTC. Complete variable domain (other parts from reference TRBV5-1 and TRBJ1-2): KAGVTQTPRYLIKTRGQQVTLSCSPISGHRSVSWYQQTPGQGLQFLFEYFSETQRNKGNFPGRFSGRQFSNSRSEMNVSTLELGDSALYLCASSRDRVDDYGYTFGSGTRLTVV.

This clonotype was recorded once. J is TRBJ2-7 and V is TRBV20-1; D possibly corresponds to TRBD2 (6 bases). The germline V gene encodes CDR1 DFQATT and CDR2 SNEGSKA (reference sequence). The CDR3 length is 15 residues. V was clipped by 3 bases and J by 6 bases, with 21 bases between them. CDR3 nucleotides: TGCAGTGCTAGTGTAGCGGTTAATGGGGTCGGCGAGCAGTACTTC. Translation gives CSASVAVNGVGEQYF.

The gene calls are TRBV12-3 or TRBV12-4 and TRBJ1-3; D not resolved. V dropped 6 bases and J dropped 0 bases, with 12 bases sitting between them. CDR3 size: 15 residues. The CDR3 protein is CASRDIPHSGNTIYF. In nucleotides, the CDR3 is TGTGCCAGCAGAGACATTCCCCACTCTGGAAACACCATATATTTT.